A single sample gave rise to the 9 T cell receptor beta chains below, sequenced in a study of shared clonotypes between healthy human individuals. Naive CD8 cells were CD45RO-negative, positively selected for CCR7, excluding terminally differentiated effector memory CD45RA+ cells. Data came from immunoSEQ multiplex PCR; TCRdb stores just in-frame clones and leaves some out. Among around 2.1 million clones, just over 90% were seen once, and the ten largest hold 1.5% to 2%. The sample taken for sequencing was naive CD8+ T cells from PBMCs. All receptors derive from a man aged 18 to 30 in good health. Some clones in this sample may be carry-over from other donors' samples.

The gene calls are TRBV10-2 and TRBJ2-7, with D maybe TRBD1 (6 bases). This CDR3 contains 15 residues. Trimming removed 6 bases at V and 6 bases at J, with 21 bases between. Germline V gene sequence: CDR1 WSHSY, CDR2 SAAADI. The CDR3 spells CASRDRAGVLSEQYF. DNA of the CDR3: TGCGCCAGCAGGGACCGCGCAGGGGTGTTGAGCGAGCAGTACTTC.

V is TRBV28 and J is TRBJ1-2; 11 bases align to TRBD1. The CDR3 has 15 residues. Germline V CDR1 and CDR2: MDHEN, SYDVKM. J lost 7 bases, V lost 1 base, and 5 bases had no gene match. CDR3 sequence (DNA): TGTGCCAGCAGTTTATTAGGACAGGGGGCCGCTGGCTACACCTTC. Amino acids: CASSLLGQGAAGYTF.

The rearrangement joins TRBV15 to TRBJ2-6; 7 bases fit TRBD2. Germline V gene sequence: CDR1 LNHNV, CDR2 YYDKDF (reference sequence). This CDR3 spans 19 amino acids. After removal of 1 base from V and 4 bases from J, the junction contained 13 bases not matched to a gene. The CDR3 here is CATSRGWEGLAPGANVLTF. The DNA of the CDR3 is TGTGCCACCAGCAGAGGGTGGGAGGGACTGGCTCCCGGGGCCAACGTCCTGACTTTC. The full variable domain, rest sourced from reference TRBV15 and TRBJ2-6, is DAMVIQNPRYQVTQFGKPVTLSCSQTLNHNVMYWYQQKSSQAPKLLFHYYDKDFNNEADTPDNFQSRRPNTSFCFLDIRSPGLGDTAMYLCATSRGWEGLAPGANVLTFGAGSRLTVL.

About this clone itself: Other DNA sequences in the sample encode the same CDR3. The chain recombines TRBV9 with TRBJ2-2; D remains ambiguous. The CDR3 contains 13 residues. Germline V lookup: CDR1 SGDLS, CDR2 YYNGEE. V was clipped by 0 bases and J by 3 bases, with 3 bases between them. The CDR3, as DNA: TGTGCCAGCAGCGTAGCGGACACCGGGGAGCTGTTTTTT. This codes for CASSVADTGELFF. Based on the CDR3 plus reference TRBV9 and TRBJ2-2, the full variable domain is DSGVTQTPKHLITATGQRVTLRCSPRSGDLSVYWYQQSLDQGLQFLIQYYNGEERAKGNILERFSAQQFPDLHSELNLSSLELGDSALYFCASSVADTGELFFGEGSRLTVL.

This chain joins TRBV11-2 and TRBJ1-1, with no clear D. Germline V lookup: CDR1 SGHAT, CDR2 FQNNGV. The germline V and J ends were trimmed by 7 bases and 3 bases, with 21 bases remaining between them. This CDR3 has 16 amino acids. In nucleotides, the CDR3 is TGTGCCAGCATCGAACCGTCCCGAGGGAGGGACACTGAAGCTTTCTTT. It encodes CASIEPSRGRDTEAFF.

Comments on this clone: Other DNA sequences in the same sample also yield this CDR3. The chain recombines TRBV9 with TRBJ1-2; TRBD1 matches at 10 bases. CDR3 length: 16 residues. V trimming: 3 bases; J trimming: 4 bases; junction bases outside the gene matches: 9. From germline, CDR1 is SGDLS and CDR2 YYNGEE. The CDR3 bases are TGTGCCAGCAGCGCCGGCCGGGACAGGGGTTTCTATGGCTACACCTTC. Its protein is CASSAGRDRGFYGYTF.

The rearrangement uses TRBV5-5 and TRBJ1-1; 8 nucleotides agree with TRBD1. The V gene end was trimmed by 4 bases and the J gene end by 4 bases; junction bases not matched to a gene: 6. Germline loops: CDR1 SGHKS, CDR2 YYEKEE (reference sequence). This CDR3 region has 14 residues. CDR3 sequence: CASSPTGVATEAFF. In DNA, the CDR3 is TGTGCCAGCAGCCCGACAGGGGTGGCCACTGAAGCTTTCTTT. The variable domain in full, completed from reference TRBV5-5 and TRBJ1-1, reads DAGVTQSPTHLIKTRGQQVTLRCSPISGHKSVSWYQQVLGQGPQFIFQYYEKEERGRGNFPDRFSARQFPNYSSELNVNALLLGDSALYLCASSPTGVATEAFFGQGTRLTVV.

The chain combines TRBV5-1 with TRBJ2-7; D is perhaps TRBD2 (5 bases). With 6 bases removed from V and 6 bases from J, the gap between germline ends came to 22 bases. The germline V gene has CDR1 SGHRS and CDR2 YFSETQ. This CDR3 comprises 15 residues. CDR3 protein: CASTDGRRVPSEQYF. CDR3 in DNA: TGCGCCAGCACCGATGGGCGGCGGGTCCCATCCGAGCAGTACTTC.

This chain uses TRBV28 with TRBJ2-7, with TRBD2 identical over 7 bases. Germline V gene data show CDR1 as MDHEN and CDR2 as SYDVKM. Germline trimming cut 4 bases from V and 4 bases from J; bases unmatched to any gene: 13. This CDR3 spans 16 amino acids. CDR3 nucleotide sequence: TGTGCCAGCAGTTCCCCCCCGCTAGCGGAGGTGTACGAGCAGTACTTC. Translated, it gives CASSSPPLAEVYEQYF.